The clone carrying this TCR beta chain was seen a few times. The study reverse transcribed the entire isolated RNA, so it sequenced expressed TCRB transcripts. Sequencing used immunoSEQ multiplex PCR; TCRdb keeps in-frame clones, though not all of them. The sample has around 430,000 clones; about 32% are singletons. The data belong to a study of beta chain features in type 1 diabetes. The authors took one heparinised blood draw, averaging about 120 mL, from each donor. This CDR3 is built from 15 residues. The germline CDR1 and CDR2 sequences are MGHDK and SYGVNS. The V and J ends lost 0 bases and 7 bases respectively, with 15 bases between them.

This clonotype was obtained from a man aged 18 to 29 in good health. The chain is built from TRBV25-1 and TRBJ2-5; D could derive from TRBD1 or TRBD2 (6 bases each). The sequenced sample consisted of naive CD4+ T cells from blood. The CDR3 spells CASSEYYREARTQYF. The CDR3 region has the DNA TGTGCCAGCAGTGAATATTACAGGGAGGCGCGGACCCAGTACTTC.